This TCR beta chain stems from a study of radiotherapy plus CTLA-4 blockade in lung cancer. Findings of the study overall: Expansion of tumor-derived TCR clones was observed in blood after radiotherapy plus ipilimumab.

TCRdb's table, derived via immunoSEQ multiplex PCR, lists solely in-frame clones and lacks some. There are roughly 93,000 clones in the sample; 75% to 85% occur only once, and around 3.7% lies in the top ten. Points on this clone: Its antigen remains unidentified.

Here the sequenced sample was peripheral blood, taken from a patient treated with radiotherapy plus ipilimumab. This receptor was taken from a human donor with non-small cell lung cancer who had a partial response to radiotherapy plus ipilimumab.

The CDR3 DNA sequence: TGTGCCAGCGAGGCGGGGAGCAATCAGCCCCAGCATTTT. Its translation is CASEAGSNQPQHF. The chain is built from TRBV2 and TRBJ1-5; no firm D call. Trimming pared 8 bases from V and 1 base from J, leaving 9 bases between. Germline V gene sequence: CDR1 SNHLY, CDR2 FYNNEI. There are 13 residues in the CDR3. Full variable domain (outside the CDR3, taken from reference TRBV2 and TRBJ1-5): EPEVTQTPSHQVTQMGQEVILRCVPISNHLYFYWYRQILGQKVEFLVSFYNNEISEKSEIFDDQFSVERPDGSNFTLKIRSTKLEDSAMYFCASEAGSNQPQHFGDGTRLSIL.